Sequencing of this T cell receptor beta chain was carried out in a study of blood T cells in healthy people across ages. Worth noting for this clonotype: Its antigen is undetermined.

Sample-barcoded 5' priming and a J-beta primer mix drove a second PCR of about 6 to 12 cycles. TCRdb itself ran the 5' RACE reads through MiXCR, one entry per CDR3 protein. The table records some 880,000 distinct CDR3 sequences, 36% of them present only once. General study results and limits: Calculation of diversity from one million T cells yielded estimates considered to be underestimates.

The CDR3 sequence is 12 residues long. Trimming took 5 bases from V and 7 from J, leaving 9 bases between them. Germline CDR1 is SEHNR and CDR2 is FQNEAQ (reference sequence). The sample comprised blood. This chain joins TRBV7-9 and TRBJ1-5; D uncertain. The clonotype was recovered from a man aged 18 to 35 in good health. The CDR3 DNA follows: TGTGCCAGCAGCACGGACCTCCAGCCCCAGCATTTT. Translated: CASSTDLQPQHF.